The clone carrying this T cell receptor beta chain came up a few times. Its target is not known. This sample is part of a study of post-analysis software for immune sequencing data. About the study: The disease courses spanned relapsing-remitting, secondary progressive and progressive-relapsing forms of multiple sclerosis.

Germline CDR1 is MNHEY and CDR2 is SVGEGT. The CDR3 sequence is 17 residues long. TCR beta libraries were prepared from cDNA with unique molecular identifiers. The yield from about 1 to 10 million T cells was roughly 500,000 cDNA molecules in total. MiXCR, run by TCRdb on the PCR reads, gives a single entry per CDR3 protein. Here the sample spans around 770,000 distinct CDR3 sequences, about 45% being singletons. Whole-study results and caveats: Among roughly five TRBV segments more frequent in patients than controls were TRBV5-6, TRBV5-1 and TRBV20-1. Comparison with controls showed significantly lower normalized Chao1 diversity in multiple sclerosis patients.

J is TRBJ2-7 and V is TRBV6-2 or TRBV6-3; D is unclear. With the DNA end fitting TRBJ2-5 better, the J assignment may be wrong. The clonotype comes from a girl aged 5-17 years with multiple sclerosis. Sequencing was performed on blood. CDR3 coding DNA: TGTGCCAGCACTCGCGATGGTGACTGGACCCTCCAAGAGACCCAGTACTTC. It is translated as CASTRDGDWTLQETQYF.